These 30 T cell receptor beta chains came from one sample sequenced in a study of human T cells and chemical hapten exposure. MiXCR was run by TCRdb on the RACE reads, yielding one entry per CDR3 protein. The table records about 64,000 distinct CDR3 sequences, around 11% of them present only once. Documented time point: pre-sensitization, week 0. Treatment described: therapeutic diphenylcyclopropenone sensitization with weekly scalp DPC. Sequenced material: whole blood, taken in connection with sensitization to the hapten diphenylcyclopropenone (DPC). The receptor set was obtained from a woman aged 40 to 55 with alopecia areata. Some clones in this sample may be carry-over from other donors' samples.

The V and J genes are TRBV6-2 or TRBV6-3 and TRBJ1-6, with a weak D call TRBD1 (5 bases). V dropped 7 bases and J dropped 3 bases, with 13 bases sitting between them. The CDR3 length is 15 residues. CDR1 and CDR2 from the germline V gene are MNHEY and SVGEGT. The CDR3 sequence: CASMTGDRYNSPLHF. In DNA, the CDR3 is TGTGCCAGCATGACGGGGGATCGCTATAATTCACCCCTCCACTTT.

The sample holds many counts of this clonotype. The chain combines TRBV20-1 with TRBJ2-5; D possibly matches TRBD1 or TRBD2 (6 bases each). From germline, CDR1 is DFQATT and CDR2 SNEGSKA (reference sequence). The CDR3 sequence is 13 residues long. V was clipped by 6 bases and J by 7 bases, with 18 bases between them. The CDR3 spells CSALLGGGATQYF. The DNA of the CDR3 is TGCAGTGCCCTACTGGGGGGCGGCGCGACCCAGTACTTC.

Many counts were recorded for this clonotype. The chain is built from TRBV19 and TRBJ1-4, with a tentative D call TRBD1 (6 bases). CDR1 LNHDA and CDR2 SQIVND come from the germline V gene (reference sequence). The CDR3 totals 14 residues. V lost 7 bases, J lost 2 bases, and 11 bases lay in between. The CDR3 DNA is TGTGCCAGTAAGGTGGACAGCACTAATGAAAAACTGTTTTTT. Its protein product is CASKVDSTNEKLFF.

This clonotype was observed at least ten times. This sequence joins TRBV7-9 and TRBJ1-6; D gene ambiguous. The V and J ends lost 11 bases and 0 bases respectively, with 8 bases between them. There are 13 residues in the CDR3. Germline V gives CDR1 SEHNR, CDR2 FQNEAQ (reference sequence). In nucleotides, the CDR3 is TGTGCCTGCTCCATCTCCTATAATTCACCCCTCCACTTT. It translates to CACSISYNSPLHF. The full variable domain, rest sourced from reference TRBV7-9 and TRBJ1-6, is DTGVSQNPRHKITKRGQNVTFRCDPISEHNRLYWYRQTLGQGPEFLTYFQNEAQLEKSRLLSDRFSAERPKGSFSTLEIQRTEQGDSAMYLCACSISYNSPLHFGNGTRLTVT.

This chain uses TRBV4-3 with TRBJ2-5; tentative D call: TRBD2 (7 bases). CDR1 LGHNA and CDR2 YSLEER come from the germline V gene. Trimming took 1 base from V and 4 from J, leaving 16 bases between them. This CDR3 is built from 16 residues. This CDR3 reads CASSQGGGGLLETQYF. CDR3 coding DNA: TGCGCCAGCAGCCAAGGAGGGGGGGGGCTTCTAGAGACCCAGTACTTC.

This clonotype has ten or more counts. The genes are TRBV12-3 or TRBV12-4 and TRBJ2-1; 12 bases line up with TRBD2. V dropped 1 base and J dropped 7; count of bases not matched to a gene: 2. CDR3 length: 15 amino acids. CDR3 nucleotide sequence: TGTGCCAGCAGTTTAGGACTAGCGGGGGCGAATGAGCAGTTCTTC. This gives the protein CASSLGLAGANEQFF.

The table lists this clonotype with many counts. The chain is built from TRBV20-1 and TRBJ2-1; D call uncertain. CDR3 length: 14 residues. The V gene's germline CDR1 is DFQATT and CDR2 SNEGSKA (reference sequence). V was pared by 3 bases and J by 0 bases, with 9 bases between. This chain's CDR3 is CSARHLSSYNEQFF. The CDR3 nucleotides are TGCAGTGCTAGGCACTTGAGCTCCTACAATGAGCAGTTCTTC.

This clonotype occurred a few times. The V gene is TRBV5-4, the J gene TRBJ2-4; weak D call: TRBD2 (7 bases). The germline V gene has CDR1 SGHNT and CDR2 YYREEE (reference sequence). Trimming removed 3 bases from V and 14 bases from J, with 18 bases in between. CDR3 length: 13 residues. CDR3 loop: CASSWEGEEREYF. The CDR3, as DNA: TGTGCCAGCAGCTGGGAGGGGGAAGAGAGAGAGTACTTC.

This clonotype has ten or more counts. This sequence joins TRBV5-1 and TRBJ2-5; tentatively, D is TRBD2 (5 bases). With 1 base removed from V and 3 bases from J, the gap between germline ends came to 7 bases. Germline V CDR1 and CDR2: SGHRS, YFSETQ. The CDR3 is 13 amino acids. The CDR3 here is CASSLIGKETQYF. In DNA form, the CDR3 reads TGCGCCAGCAGCTTGATCGGGAAAGAGACCCAGTACTTC. Filled out from reference TRBV5-1 and TRBJ2-5, the complete variable domain reads KAGVTQTPRYLIKTRGQQVTLSCSPISGHRSVSWYQQTPGQGLQFLFEYFSETQRNKGNFPGRFSGRQFSNSRSEMNVSTLELGDSALYLCASSLIGKETQYFGPGTRLLVL.

This clonotype was detected ten times or more. V gene TRBV6-2 or TRBV6-3 combines with J gene TRBJ2-2; 8 nucleotides line up with TRBD2. With V trimmed by 7 bases and J by 5 bases, 9 bases remained unmatched. The germline V gene has CDR1 MNHEY and CDR2 SVGEGT. The CDR3 runs 15 residues. This CDR3 reads CASTRGGGLTGELFF. Written as DNA, the CDR3 is TGTGCCAGCACCAGAGGCGGGGGGCTGACCGGGGAGCTGTTTTTT.

The chain recombines TRBV6-2 or TRBV6-3 with TRBJ2-7; perhaps TRBD2 as D (6 bases). V was shortened by 5 bases and J by 3 bases, with 26 bases between the two germline ends. The CDR3 contains 18 residues. Germline V gene sequence: CDR1 MNHEY, CDR2 SVGEGT. The CDR3, as DNA: TGTGCCAGCAGTGACCCCACCCTGGGGGGAGGACCTTTCTACGAGCAGTACTTC. It encodes CASSDPTLGGGPFYEQYF.

In this sample, this clonotype turned up a few times. The rearrangement links TRBV10-1 to TRBJ2-3; the D gene is possibly TRBD1 (6 bases). This CDR3 is built from 13 residues. Germline V gives CDR1 WNHNN, CDR2 SYGVQD (reference sequence). Trimming removed 9 bases from V and 2 bases from J, with 12 bases in between. CDR3 protein: CASRQGPTDTQYF. The CDR3 nucleotides are TGCGCCAGTCGGCAGGGGCCCACAGATACGCAGTATTTT.

J is TRBJ1-1 and V is TRBV6-2 or TRBV6-3; the D is unclear. The CDR3 runs to 11 residues. Trimming stripped 2 bases from V and 6 bases from J, with 4 bases between. Germline CDR1 MNHEY, CDR2 SVGEGT. The CDR3 coding sequence is TGTGCCAGCAGTTACCGGGCTGAAGCTTTCTTT. It codes for CASSYRAEAFF.

This clonotype turned up a few times. The chain joins TRBV7-9 to TRBJ1-4; D is perhaps TRBD1 (6 bases). Germline loops: CDR1 SEHNR, CDR2 FQNEAQ (reference sequence). The V gene lost 4 bases and the J gene lost 6 bases, with 15 bases spanning the gap. CDR3 size: 15 residues. CDR3 amino acids: CASSSRQVIHEKLFF. DNA of the CDR3: TGTGCCAGCAGCTCCAGACAGGTCATACATGAAAAACTGTTTTTT.

The chain uses TRBV27 and TRBJ2-3; TRBD2 matches 11 bases. The length of the CDR3 is 19 residues. Per germline, CDR1 MNHEY and CDR2 SMNVEV (reference sequence). The V gene end was trimmed by 5 bases and the J gene end by 4 bases; junction bases not matched to a gene: 17. The CDR3 protein is CASSPFSGTSGPTPDTQYF. The CDR3 nucleotides are TGTGCCAGCAGTCCCTTCTCCGGGACTAGCGGCCCTACCCCAGATACGCAGTATTTT.

This chain connects TRBV19 to TRBJ1-2; 10 nucleotides agree with TRBD1. The CDR3 is made up of 15 amino acids. The V gene's germline CDR1 is LNHDA and CDR2 SQIVND (reference sequence). V shed 6 bases and J 4 bases; nucleotides not matched to a gene: 8. The CDR3 DNA sequence: TGTGCCAGTAGCCGATCCGGGACAGGGGTCTATGGCTACACCTTC. Protein: CASSRSGTGVYGYTF.

The table lists this clonotype with a few counts. As DNA, the CDR3 is TGCAGCCCACCCCCCGGGACAGGGATACCCGGGGAGCTGTTTTTT. It yields the protein CSPPPGTGIPGELFF. The chain employs TRBV29-1 and TRBJ2-2; 9 bases fit TRBD1. The length of the CDR3 is 15 residues. J was trimmed by 6 bases and V by 8 bases; bases with no gene match: 13. The germline V gene encodes CDR1 SQVTM and CDR2 ANQGSEA.

This clonotype has just a few counts. This rearrangement joins TRBV28 to TRBJ2-1; TRBD2 aligns across 9 bases. V was clipped by 5 bases and J by 4 bases; unmatched bases: 9. The length of the CDR3 is 16 residues. CDR1 is MDHEN, CDR2 SYDVKM, per germline. The CDR3 DNA reads as TGTGCCAGCAGTCCCTATAGCGGGAGCACATACAATGAGCAGTTCTTC. Its protein is CASSPYSGSTYNEQFF.

The sample holds many counts of this clonotype. This chain links TRBV7-2 with TRBJ2-7; no reliable D call. The V end was cut by 4 bases, the J end by 5 bases, with 15 bases between. The germline V gene encodes CDR1 SGHTA and CDR2 FQGNSA. The CDR3 length is 14 residues. The CDR3 region has the DNA TGTGCCAGCAGCTCCGCGGTGTTTCCCCACGAGCAGTACTTC. Its translation: CASSSAVFPHEQYF. The full variable domain, completed using reference TRBV7-2 and TRBJ2-7, is GAGVSQSPSNKVTEKGKDVELRCDPISGHTALYWYRQSLGQGLEFLIYFQGNSAPDKSGLPSDRFSAERTGGSVSTLTIQRTQQEDSAVYLCASSSAVFPHEQYFGPGTRLTVT.

The chain recombines TRBV21-1 with TRBJ2-2; the table's TRBD1 call for D was not verified on the DNA. TRBV21-1 is a pseudogene locus. This CDR3 contains 17 residues. CDR3: CASSKKGPGGRPGELFF. Written as DNA, the CDR3 is TGTGCCAGCAGCAAAAAGGGGCCAGGGGGCCGTCCCGGGGAGCTGTTTTTT.

This rearrangement joins TRBV12-3 or TRBV12-4 to TRBJ1-6, with D uncertain. CDR3 length: 15 amino acids. Trimming pared 3 bases from V and 9 bases from J, leaving 15 bases between. CDR3 amino acids: CASSFGGVGSSPLHF. The CDR3 bases are TGTGCCAGCAGTTTTGGTGGGGTTGGCAGTTCACCCCTCCACTTT.

A few counts support this clonotype. V gene TRBV6-5 combines with J gene TRBJ1-1; D gene uncertain. Trimming shortened V by 2 bases and J by 6 bases, and 13 bases separated the two germline ends. This CDR3 comprises 14 residues. Germline CDR1 MNHEY, CDR2 SVGAGI. CDR3 coding DNA: TGTGCCAGCAGTTACGACCTGGGCCTTCCTGAAGCTTTCTTT. This codes for CASSYDLGLPEAFF.

This clonotype occurred many times. The CDR3 here is CASTTGGRRGEKLFF. The CDR3 DNA reads as TGTGCCAGTACAACTGGGGGGCGGCGTGGTGAAAAACTGTTTTTT. V is TRBV19 and J is TRBJ1-4, with D possibly being TRBD1 (6 bases). With 7 bases removed from V and 7 bases from J, the gap between germline ends came to 19 bases. Germline V gene data show CDR1 as LNHDA and CDR2 as SQIVND (reference sequence). CDR3 length: 15 amino acids.

The rearrangement uses TRBV7-2 and TRBJ1-1; 10 nucleotides agree with TRBD1. The CDR3 is 15 residues long. Germline CDR1 and CDR2: SGHTA and FQGNSA. V lost 0 bases to trimming and J lost 4 bases; unmatched junction nucleotides: 2. This CDR3 reads CASSLAGTGATEAFF. The CDR3 region has the DNA TGTGCCAGCAGCTTAGCCGGGACAGGGGCCACTGAAGCTTTCTTT.

This chain connects TRBV7-8 to TRBJ2-1; no firm D call. Trimming left V 1 base short and J 0 bases short, with 10 bases between. From germline, CDR1 is SGHVS and CDR2 FQNEAQ. The CDR3 has 16 amino acids. The CDR3 region is CASSLVGNPSYNEQFF. The CDR3 coding sequence is TGTGCCAGCAGCTTAGTTGGGAACCCCTCCTACAATGAGCAGTTCTTC.

The J gene is TRBJ2-2, the V gene TRBV29-1; no clear D. The CDR3 has 13 residues. Germline loops: CDR1 SQVTM, CDR2 ANQGSEA. V lost 4 bases and J lost 4, with 10 bases in between. For the CDR3, the DNA is TGCAGCGTTGGGGTGGCTTCCACCGGGGAGCTGTTTTTT. Its translation: CSVGVASTGELFF.

This clonotype appeared many times. The chain links TRBV28 to TRBJ1-1; D is possibly TRBD1 (5 bases). There are 16 residues in the CDR3. Per the germline V gene, CDR1 is MDHEN and CDR2 is SYDVKM. V was shortened by 3 bases and J by 6 bases, with 20 bases between the two germline ends. In nucleotides, the CDR3 is TGTGCCAGCAGTTTTGAAGGGCAGGGAAAGTTCGCTGAAGCTTTCTTT. This encodes CASSFEGQGKFAEAFF.

This clonotype was picked up a small number of times. The V and J genes are TRBV20-1 and TRBJ2-3; TRBD2 matches 11 bases. After removal of 3 bases from V and 0 bases from J, the junction contained 11 bases not matched to a gene. Germline V gene sequence: CDR1 DFQATT, CDR2 SNEGSKA (reference sequence). The CDR3 is 18 residues long. Here the CDR3 reads CSASRLLGTSGSTDTQYF. In DNA, the CDR3 is TGCAGTGCTAGTAGACTGTTGGGGACTAGCGGAAGCACAGATACGCAGTATTTT.

The chain joins TRBV4-3 to TRBJ1-2, with D possibly TRBD1 on 6 matching bases. This CDR3 comprises 14 residues. V lost 1 base and J lost 2, with 8 bases in between. Germline V CDR1 and CDR2: LGHNA, YSLEER. In DNA form, the CDR3 reads TGCGCCAGCAGCCAAGGGGACAAAAACTATGGCTACACCTTC. Its translation: CASSQGDKNYGYTF.

This sequence joins TRBV12-3 or TRBV12-4 and TRBJ2-2, with D hard to call. The CDR3 is 12 residues long. V lost 3 bases to trimming and J lost 6 bases, with 5 bases between them. The CDR3 protein is CASSFPPGELFF. The CDR3 nucleotides read TGTGCCAGCAGTTTTCCCCCCGGGGAGCTGTTTTTT.